These 6 T cell receptor beta chains were all obtained from the same sample, sequenced in a study of type 1 regulatory T cells. TCRdb re-called the reads through MiXCR, storing one row per CDR3 protein. In the table there are about 24,000 distinct CDR3 sequences, about two thirds of which are singletons. Their target antigens are unknown. Sequenced material: cultured T cells, either the whole culture or a sorted T cell fraction (not recorded which). Documented subset: Tr1-enriched cell product generated in vitro against host alloantigens. The source of these receptors is a human donor in good health.

There are a few counts of this clonotype. V usage is TRBV5-1 and J usage is TRBJ2-7, with D maybe TRBD1 (6 bases). CDR1 and CDR2 from the germline V gene are SGHRS and YFSETQ. This CDR3 is 14 amino acids long. The ends were cut back, 4 bases at V and 5 bases at J, with 16 bases in the middle. CDR3 in amino acids: CASSRHRDAHEQYF. For the CDR3, the DNA is TGCGCCAGCAGCCGTCACAGGGACGCCCACGAGCAGTACTTC.

V usage is TRBV6-2 or TRBV6-3 and J usage is TRBJ2-1; no clear D. CDR3 length equals 12 residues. Germline loops: CDR1 MNHEY, CDR2 SVGEGT. With 4 bases removed from V and 7 bases from J, the gap between germline ends came to 8 bases. The CDR3 bases are TGTGCCAGCAGTTCCGGTTTTAATGAGCAGTTCTTC. It specifies CASSSGFNEQFF.

The CDR3 is CASSFGPMTHTSYEQYF. The CDR3 DNA is TGTGCCAGCAGTTTTGGCCCCATGACTCACACCTCCTACGAGCAGTACTTC. The chain uses TRBV28 and TRBJ2-7; D not resolved. Trimming pared 3 bases from V and 0 bases from J, leaving 18 bases between. The CDR3 has 17 residues. Germline V lookup: CDR1 MDHEN, CDR2 SYDVKM.

In this sample, this clonotype turned up a few times. The chain employs TRBV2 and TRBJ2-7; D gene uncertain. V lost 3 bases and J 4 bases, leaving 4 bases between the germline ends. The germline CDR1 and CDR2 sequences are SNHLY and FYNNEI. CDR3 length: 11 amino acids. The CDR3: CASSERYEQYF. The CDR3, as DNA: TGTGCCAGCAGTGAGAGATACGAGCAGTACTTC.

V usage is TRBV29-1 and J usage is TRBJ1-5; unclear D gene. The V end lost 6 bases, the J end lost 0 bases, and 9 bases lay between the germline ends. The CDR3 loop spans 13 amino acids. Germline CDR1 and CDR2: SQVTM and ANQGSEA. This CDR3 reads CSVGSYSNQPQHF. The CDR3 region has the DNA TGCAGCGTGGGGAGTTATAGCAATCAGCCCCAGCATTTT.

This clonotype was seen a few times. The chain has TRBV6-6 and TRBJ1-5; maybe TRBD1 (5 bases). V was trimmed by 6 bases and J by 3 bases, leaving 18 bases between them. The germline V gene has CDR1 MNHNY and CDR2 SVGAGI (reference sequence). The length of the CDR3 is 16 residues. This CDR3 is CASSQEGTRNNQPQHF. The CDR3 DNA reads as TGTGCCAGCAGCCAAGAGGGGACCCGGAACAATCAGCCCCAGCATTTT.